This TCR beta chain originates from a study of blood T cells in healthy people across ages. The germline CDR1 and CDR2 sequences are MNHNY and SVGAGI (reference sequence). This CDR3 is built from 15 residues. V lost 6 bases, J lost 2 bases, and 15 bases lay in between. This clonotype showed up many times. Its matching antigen is unknown. Primers used in a second PCR of about 6 to 11 cycles were a sample-barcoded 5' primer and a J-beta primer mix. TCRdb redid the calling of the 5' RACE reads with MiXCR, one entry per CDR3 protein. The sample lists 500,000 to 650,000 distinct CDR3 sequences, around 27% seen once, with under 4.5% in the top ten. Regarding the study as a whole: The unsorted PBMCs prevented any conclusive comparison of naive versus antigen-experienced cells. Changes in expanded clonotypes were possibly confounded, as the CMV status of donors was unknown.

These data were also filed under a second study, of T cells of mothers and their children.

Sequenced: blood. The sequence was collected from a boy aged 2 to 10 in good health. The gene calls are TRBV6-6 and TRBJ2-3; D may be TRBD2 (6 bases). The CDR3 loop reads CASRPPGDPTDTQYF. CDR3 bases: TGTGCCAGCAGGCCCCCGGGAGATCCCACAGATACGCAGTATTTT.